Sequencing of this TCR beta chain was carried out in a study of T cell changes during pregnancy in multiple sclerosis. Clones were sequenced by immunoSEQ multiplex PCR, and TCRdb holds only the in-frame ones, with some missing. This table has approximately 40,000 clones, under 95% appearing once. CDR1 is PRHDT and CDR2 is FYEKMQ in the germline V gene (reference sequence). CDR3 length: 18 amino acids. Trimming stripped 0 bases from V and 0 bases from J, with 14 bases between. The rearrangement links TRBV13 to TRBJ2-2, with D maybe TRBD2 (6 bases). Specimen: CD8+ T cells from peripheral blood mononuclear cells, collected in the third trimester of pregnancy. The source is a female donor with multiple sclerosis, enrolled in a pregnancy study. CDR3 nucleotide sequence: TGTGCCAGCAGCTTAGGTAGAGTTAGCGGAGCGAACACCGGGGAGCTGTTTTTT. As protein: CASSLGRVSGANTGELFF. Combining the CDR3 with reference TRBV13 and TRBJ2-2 gives the whole variable domain AAGVIQSPRHLIKEKRETATLKCYPIPRHDTVYWYQQGPGQDPQFLISFYEKMQSDKGSIPDRFSAQQFSDYHSELNMSSLELGDSALYFCASSLGRVSGANTGELFFGEGSRLTVL.